This TCR beta chain was captured in a study of beta chain features in type 1 diabetes. Study-wide results and caveats: Cells with high TCR expression could be over-represented by cDNA sequencing. Insertion counts at VDJ junctions were lower in type 1 diabetes patients, who also showed more deletions there. Type 1 diabetes patients had TCRB CDR3s that were shorter (moderately but significantly so) in all four CD4+ subsets. Within patients, naive, central memory and Treg TCRB repertoires seemed more similar than within healthy donors.

Every bit of the isolated RNA underwent reverse transcription, so sequencing read expressed TCRB transcripts. Naive, central memory and regulatory T cell samples yielded around 3.9 million reads on average. The table came from immunoSEQ multiplex PCR; TCRdb's copy has only in-frame clones and leaves some out. In the table there are about 370,000 clones, 8% to 10% of which are singletons. This clone was observed a few times. Its antigen is undetermined. The sequence derives from a man aged 25-45 years with type 1 diabetes. Sequencing was carried out using central memory CD4+ T cells from blood.

This chain's CDR3 is CASTSGSEETQYF. The CDR3 DNA follows: TGCGCCAGCACTAGCGGGAGTGAAGAGACCCAGTACTTC. The chain has TRBV5-1 and TRBJ2-5; 10 nucleotides line up with TRBD2. The V segment lost 6 bases and the J segment 3 bases; nucleotides outside the gene matches: 2. The length of the CDR3 is 13 residues. Germline V gene data show CDR1 as SGHRS and CDR2 as YFSETQ.